This is a list of T cell receptor beta chains from one sample in a study of tumor and adjacent non-tumor tissue in lung cancer. Each CDR3 protein is one row after TCRdb ran MiXCR on the multiplex PCR reads. The sample carries over 40,000 distinct CDR3 sequences, 74% recorded once. The sequencing input was distant non-tumor lung tissue. The receptors were gathered from an older woman with non-small cell lung cancer. The CDR3 runs from the conserved cysteine through the conserved F or W. A D gene is named only where the DNA matches it firmly. The listing skips clone size in some rows; elsewhere it reads once, few, many or a size class.

many	TRBJ2-6	-	TRBV6-1	CASRVGANVLTF	TGTGCCAGCCGGGTCGGGGCCAACGTCCTGACTTTC
-	TRBJ2-5	-	TRBV7-8	CASSLGDHQETQYF	TGTGCCAGCAGCTTGGGGGACCACCAAGAGACTCAGTACTTC
many	TRBJ2-7	-	TRBV6-5	CASSPPFRYEQYF	TGTGCCAGCAGCCCGCCCTTTAGATACGAGCAGTACTTC
once	TRBJ2-2	-	TRBV4-1	CASSQEWNNIGGLFF	TGCGCCAGCAGCCAAGAATGGAACAACATCGGGGGGCTGTTTTTT
-	TRBJ1-1	-	TRBV6-5	CASWGHLNSEAFF	TGTGCCAGCTGGGGACACCTCAACTCTGAAGCTTTCTTT
-	TRBJ1-2	TRBD1	TRBV4-3	CPSSQGGTGAYYGYTF	TGCCCCAGCAGCCAAGGCGGGACAGGGGCCTACTATGGCTACACCTTC
-	TRBJ2-1	-	TRBV6-5	CASSSSSLDYNEHFF	TGTGCCAGCAGTTCTTCCTCCCTAGACTACAATGAGCACTTCTTC
-	TRBJ1-1	TRBD1	TRBV29-1	CSVFSGTGMSGAFF	TGCAGCGTCTTCTCCGGGACAGGGATGTCTGGAGCTTTCTTT
once	TRBJ1-2	-	TRBV6-1	CASTVGSAGYGNTF	TGTGCCAGCACCGTGGGGAGCGCCGGCTATGGCAACACCTTC
few	TRBJ1-3	-	TRBV9	CASSVGSRGGNTIYF	TGTGCCAGCAGCGTAGGATCCAGGGGCGGAAACACCATATATTTT
many	TRBJ1-1	TRBD1	TRBV12-3/TRBV12-4	CASRSRTGRAFF	TGTGCCAGCAGATCGCGGACAGGCCGAGCTTTCTTT
many	TRBJ2-3	-	TRBV5-1	CASSLAPESTDTQYF	TGCGCCAGCAGCTTGGCCCCGGAGAGCACAGATACGCAGTATTTT
many	TRBJ2-3	-	TRBV5-1	CASSLADSSTDTQYF	TGCGCCAGCAGCTTGGCCGACAGCAGCACAGATACGCAGTATTTT
-	TRBJ2-1	TRBD1	TRBV5-1	CASSSFVQGSRDEQFF	TGCGCCAGCAGCAGCTTCGTACAGGGGAGTAGGGATGAGCAGTTCTTC
-	TRBJ2-1	-	TRBV7-9	CASSLNLRGPNEQFF	TGTGCCAGCAGCCTCAATTTGCGGGGCCCCAATGAGCAGTTCTTC
once	TRBJ2-3	-	TRBV5-5	CASRSSRYTDTQYF	TGTGCCAGCAGATCGTCCAGATACACAGATACGCAGTATTTT
-	TRBJ1-1	-	TRBV4-1	CASSQEFGREQWTGEVFF	TGCGCCAGCAGCCAAGAGTTCGGTCGGGAACAGTGGACGGGGGAAGTTTTCTTT
-	TRBJ2-1	-	TRBV4-3	CASNPVGGQRGEQFF	TGCGCCAGCAACCCCGTGGGGGGCCAGAGGGGTGAGCAGTTCTTC
-	TRBJ2-7	TRBD2	TRBV12-3/TRBV12-4	CASSFRLAGVQYEQYF	TGTGCCAGCAGTTTTAGACTAGCGGGGGTCCAGTACGAGCAGTACTTC
-	TRBJ2-7	TRBD2	TRBV29-1	CSVELASGRSTAEQYF	TGCAGCGTTGAATTAGCTAGCGGGAGGTCTACTGCAGAGCAGTACTTC
-	TRBJ1-2	-	TRBV4-1	CTGSQDWTANYGYTF	TGCACCGGCAGCCAAGATTGGACAGCCAACTATGGCTACACCTTC
many	TRBJ2-4	TRBD2	TRBV2	CASSEGSGGAKNIQYF	TGTGCCAGCAGTGAAGGTAGCGGGGGAGCCAAAAACATTCAGTACTTC
-	TRBJ2-7	-	TRBV6-5	CASSYSRGPGCEQYF	TGTGCCAGCAGTTACTCGAGGGGCCCCGGCTGCGAACAGTACTTC
-	TRBJ1-1	TRBD1	TRBV10-3	CTISAEDRGNTEAYF	TGTACCATCAGTGCCGAGGACAGGGGGAACACTGAAGCTTACTTT
-	TRBJ1-6	-	TRBV29-1	CIADGAGNSPLHF	TGCATCGCTGACGGGGCAGGGAATTCACCCCTCCACTTT
-	TRBJ1-2	-	TRBV11-3	CASSHGHGGFGYIF	TGTGCCAGCAGCCACGGACATGGGGGGTTCGGCTACATCTTC
many	TRBJ2-1	TRBD2	TRBV30	CAWSGLAGGRYQFF	TGTGCCTGGAGTGGGCTAGCGGGAGGCCGCTATCAGTTCTTC
-	TRBJ1-1	-	TRBV6-2/TRBV6-3	CASSSPTTETNTEAFF	TGTGCCAGCAGTTCCCCGACGACAGAGACGAACACTGAAGCTTTCTTT
-	TRBJ2-4	-	TRBV12-3/TRBV12-4	CASNLRSGIKNIQYF	TGTGCAAGCAATTTGCGGAGTGGTATCAAAAACATTCAGTACTTC
-	TRBJ1-2	-	TRBV11-1	CVSSSDKFYGYTF	TGTGTCAGCAGCTCCGACAAGTTTTATGGCTACACCTTC
-	TRBJ1-5	-	TRBV29-1	CSVQQMYGNQPQHF	TGCAGCGTTCAGCAGATGTATGGGAATCAGCCCCAGCATTTT
-	TRBJ2-1	TRBD2	TRBV4-3	CASSRGTSGIYNEEFF	TGCGCCAGTAGCCGAGGGACTAGCGGGATTTACAATGAGGAGTTCTTC
-	TRBJ1-1	-	TRBV4-3	CASSQEVNTEASF	TGCGCCAGCAGCCAAGAGGTGAACACAGAAGCTTCCTTT
-	TRBJ2-2	TRBD1	TRBV20-1	CTASGQGYYTGELFF	TGCACTGCTTCCGGACAGGGTTACTACACCGGGGAGCTGTTTTTT
-	TRBJ1-2	-	TRBV4-3	CASSQAIRLNNGYTF	TGCGCCAGCAGCCAAGCTATACGCCTCAACAATGGCTACACCTTC
-	TRBJ2-5	-	TRBV6-5	CASSLIGGQKTQYF	TGTGCCAGCAGTCTGATAGGGGGTCAGAAGACCCAGTACTTC
-	TRBJ1-2	-	TRBV11-2	CASIIMTGRLNYGYTF	TGTGCCAGCATCATCATGACAGGACGGCTCAACTACGGCTACACCTTC
-	TRBJ2-3	-	TRBV6-2/TRBV6-3	CTSSLRPGQTDTQYF	TGTACCAGCAGTTTACGACCGGGGCAGACAGATACTCAGTATTTT
-	TRBJ2-3	-	TRBV28	CARSLSGTANTDTQYF	TGTGCCAGGAGTTTATCGGGTACCGCTAACACAGATACGCAGTATTTT
-	TRBJ1-3	-	TRBV11-2	CASCLRADPTGNTIYF	TGTGCTAGCTGCTTAAGGGCCGATCCGACTGGAAACACCATATATTTT
-	TRBJ1-1	-	TRBV29-1	CSVGVERSYTEAFF	TGCAGCGTTGGTGTGGAGAGGTCGTACACTGAAGCTTTCTTT
-	TRBJ1-1	TRBD1	TRBV4-1	CTSSHIPIGGFTEAFF	TGCACCAGCAGCCATATACCGATAGGGGGCTTTACTGAAGCTTTCTTT
-	TRBJ2-2	TRBD1	TRBV11-2	CASSLVLATHTGELLF	TGTGCCAGCAGCTTAGTATTGGCGACGCACACAGGGGAGCTGTTATTT
-	TRBJ1-5	-	TRBV12-3/TRBV12-4	CASSPNQRGPNQPQQF	TGTGCCAGCAGTCCGAATCAGCGAGGCCCCAATCAGCCCCAGCAATTT
-	TRBJ2-1	-	TRBV4-1	CVRGPGLPYNERFF	TGCGTCAGGGGACCGGGACTACCGTACAATGAGCGGTTCTTC
-	TRBJ2-1	-	TRBV12-3/TRBV12-4	CASSLRRALTPDNEQFF	TGTGCCAGCAGTTTGCGCAGGGCGCTTACCCCGGACAATGAGCAGTTCTTC
many	TRBJ2-2	-	TRBV6-2/TRBV6-3	CASSYPRGGRAGELFF	TGTGCCAGCAGTTACCCTCGGGGAGGAAGGGCCGGGGAGCTGTTTTTT
many	TRBJ2-3	-	TRBV30	CAWSGTTQDTQYF	TGTGCCTGGAGTGGGACAACCCAAGATACGCAGTATTTT
-	TRBJ2-2	TRBD2	TRBV11-1	CASSQRLAAESTGELFF	TGTGCCAGCAGCCAGCGACTAGCGGCAGAGTCCACCGGGGAGCTCTTTTTT
-	TRBJ1-1	TRBD1	TRBV28	CASSPFDRGPVFF	TGTGCCAGCAGCCCCTTCGACAGGGGGCCGGTTTTCTTT
-	TRBJ2-2	-	TRBV6-6	CASSGPPGQSITGELFF	TGTGCCAGCAGTGGACCACCGGGTCAGAGCATCACCGGGGAGCTGTTTTTT
medium-sized	TRBJ1-1	-	TRBV6-6	CASRLTRGDTEAFF	TGTGCCAGCAGGCTGACAAGGGGGGACACTGAAGCTTTCTTT
few	TRBJ1-2	TRBD1	TRBV30	CAGVGYTGVGYTF	TGTGCCGGCGTGGGATATACAGGGGTCGGCTACACCTTC
-	TRBJ2-3	-	TRBV5-4	CANSLKSLTDTQYF	TGTGCCAACAGTTTAAAATCGCTCACAGATACGCAGTATTTT